These 24 T cell receptor beta chains share one sample of origin, sequenced in a study of T cells in women clearing cervical HPV infection. Only in-frame clones appear in the TCRdb table, and some are missing; sequencing was by immunoSEQ multiplex PCR. The sample's table shows 45,000 to 55,000 clones. Sequenced material: blood buffy coat. Every receptor here comes from a woman aged 18 to 69 with a cervical HPV16 infection that either progressed to CIN3+ or cleared (not recorded which).

The CDR3 loop is CASSLPTGGDQETQYF. CDR3 DNA, as far as it was read: TGTGCCAGCAGTCTCCCGACCGGGGGAGACCAAGAGACC. V usage is TRBV12-3 or TRBV12-4 and J usage is TRBJ2-5, with TRBD2 as a possible D gene (6 bases). The read finishes 3 residues shy of the CDR3 end, and the germline J gene is used to complete it. V gave up 5 bases and J gave up 0 bases, with 16 bases separating them. The CDR3 length is 16 residues.

As concerns this clone: The read ends 3 residues early relative to the CDR3; the germline J gene fills the gap. The rearrangement uses TRBV2 and TRBJ1-5; 10 positions match TRBD1. The CDR3 runs 16 residues. V shed 5 bases, J shed 6 bases, and the junction held 10 bases outside the gene matches. In germline, CDR1 is SNHLY, CDR2 FYNNEI. CDR3: CASSQNRQGAGQPQHF. The CDR3 DNA, read in part, is TGTGCCAGCAGTCAAAATAGACAGGGGGCTGGTCAGCCC.

CDR3: CASTLGPSSYNEQFF. Partial CDR3 DNA: TGTGCCTCTACCTTGGGGCCCAGCTCCTACAATGAG. The rearrangement joins TRBV11-2 to TRBJ2-1; TRBD1 is a possible D gene (5 bases). The missing CDR3 end, 3 residues past where the read stops, is filled in from the germline J gene. CDR1 is SGHAT, CDR2 FQNNGV, per germline. This CDR3 comprises 15 residues. V lost 11 bases and J lost 0, with 17 bases in between.

Points on this clone: The read gets to within 3 residues of the CDR3 end, and the germline J gene fills in the rest. The V and J genes are TRBV5-5 and TRBJ2-1; D gene ambiguous. The V gene's germline CDR1 is SGHKS and CDR2 YYEKEE (reference sequence). The CDR3 has 15 amino acids. V dropped 0 bases and J dropped 0 bases, with 7 bases sitting between them. Incomplete CDR3 DNA: TGTGCCAGCAGCTTGGAAGGGTTCTCCTACAATGAG. Residues: CASSLEGFSYNE. The entire CDR3 protein is CASSLEGFSYNEQFF.

As regards this clone: The observed sequence ends 3 residues before the CDR3 terminus, with the missing tail filled in from the germline J gene. The J gene is TRBJ1-1, the V gene TRBV7-9; D is perhaps TRBD1 (6 bases). V was shortened by 1 base and J by 5 bases, with 8 bases between the two germline ends. The CDR3 length is 13 residues. Germline loops: CDR1 SEHNR, CDR2 FQNEAQ (reference sequence). The CDR3 here is CASSLEGGTEAFF. The covered CDR3 bases are TGTGCCAGCAGCTTAGAGGGGGGGACTGAA.

On this clone: The CDR3 is cut off 3 residues early in the read; its end comes from the germline J gene. The gene calls are TRBV19 and TRBJ2-3, with 8 bases aligning to TRBD2. Losses at the gene ends were 7 bases for V and 3 bases for J; bases not matched to a gene: 9. CDR1 and CDR2 from the germline V gene are LNHDA and SQIVND (reference sequence). The CDR3 is 15 amino acids. The CDR3 reads CASTLGGGPTDTQYF. The DNA read from the CDR3 is TGTGCCAGTACACTCGGGGGGGGCCCTACAGATACG.

With respect to this clone: The read comes to an end 3 residues before the CDR3 does, leaving the germline J gene to fill in the end. The chain joins TRBV20-1 to TRBJ1-2; 7 bases map to TRBD1. After removal of 1 base from V and 4 bases from J, the junction contained 9 bases not matched to a gene. From germline, CDR1 is DFQATT and CDR2 SNEGSKA (reference sequence). CDR3 length: 15 amino acids. This chain's CDR3 is CSARATSGQSYGYTF. The CDR3 bases that were read are TGCAGTGCTAGAGCAACGTCGGGACAGTCCTATGGC.

As regards this clone: The read finishes 3 residues shy of the CDR3 end, and the germline J gene is used to complete it. The rearrangement joins TRBV5-1 to TRBJ2-2; 8 nucleotides align to TRBD1. The V gene end was trimmed by 6 bases and the J gene end by 2 bases; junction bases not matched to a gene: 6. This CDR3 contains 15 residues. The germline V gene has CDR1 SGHRS and CDR2 YFSETQ. The CDR3 bases that were read are TGCGCCAGCAACGGACAGGGTGGAAACACCGGGGAG. Amino acids: CASNGQGGNTGE. The CDR3 in full is CASNGQGGNTGELFF.

Worth noting for this clone: Read sequence stops 3 residues before the CDR3 end, and the germline J gene provides the missing end. The chain couples TRBV30 to TRBJ1-2, with D possibly matching TRBD1 (5 bases). The V gene's germline CDR1 is GTSNPN and CDR2 SVGIG (reference sequence). The V gene lost 2 bases and the J gene lost 6 bases, with 13 bases spanning the gap. The CDR3 length is 13 residues. The covered CDR3 bases are TGTGCCTGGAGTCCTCGGGGGGGTCATGGC. This sequence encodes CAWSPRGGHG. The CDR3 as a whole reads CAWSPRGGHGYTF.

The DNA read from the CDR3 is TGTGCCAGCAGTCGGATCACAGGGGGAAGAAACACC. Translating it yields CASSRITGGRNT. The entire CDR3 protein reads CASSRITGGRNTIYF. The chain links TRBV11-1 to TRBJ1-3, with 8 nucleotides matching TRBD1. Coverage ceases 3 residues before the CDR3 finishes, and the germline J gene fills in the end. The CDR3 consists of 15 residues. CDR1 SGHAT and CDR2 FQDESV come from the germline V gene (reference sequence). J gave up 5 bases and V 6 bases, and 9 bases lay outside the gene matches.

On this clone itself: The CDR3 end is not reached by the read, which stops 3 residues before it; the germline J gene fills it in. The V gene is TRBV10-1, the J gene TRBJ2-7; 7 bases map to TRBD2. Germline V lookup: CDR1 WNHNN, CDR2 SYGVQD (reference sequence). Trimming at V came to 0 bases and at J to 6 bases, leaving 8 bases not matched to a gene. This CDR3 is 15 amino acids long. The sequenced CDR3 bases are TGCGCCAGCAGTGAGTCCCCCCGGGGGGATCGCGAG. It codes for CASSESPRGDRE. The entire CDR3 sequence reads CASSESPRGDREQYF.

Points on this clone: Sequencing ends 3 residues short of the CDR3 end; the germline J gene provides the rest. The J gene is TRBJ2-4, the V gene TRBV5-4, with D possibly matching TRBD2 (6 bases). The CDR3 is made up of 13 amino acids. Trimming took off 2 bases at V and 7 bases at J, with 10 bases between the two ends. Germline V gene lookup returns CDR1 SGHNT and CDR2 YYREEE (reference sequence). The CDR3 region is CASSFAGRNIQYF. The CDR3 bases that were read are TGTGCCAGCAGCTTCGCGGGGCGGAACATT.

Points on this clone: Read coverage stops 3 residues before the CDR3 terminus; the germline J gene supplies the remainder. This rearrangement joins TRBV7-6 to TRBJ2-7; a weak D match, TRBD1 (6 bases). The V end was cut by 4 bases, the J end by 3 bases, with 13 bases between. The germline V gene encodes CDR1 SGHVS and CDR2 FNYEAQ. This CDR3 contains 14 residues. Incomplete CDR3 DNA: TGTGCCAGCAGCTCAGGCCAGGGGTACTACGAG. Amino acids: CASSSGQGYYE. The CDR3 as a whole reads CASSSGQGYYEQYF. Full variable domain (remainder filled in from reference TRBV7-6 and TRBJ2-7): GAGVSQSPRYKVTKRGQDVALRCDPISGHVSLYWYRQALGQGPEFLTYFNYEAQQDKSGLPNDRFSAERPEGSISTLTIQRTEQRDSAMYRCASSSGQGYYEQYFGPGTRLTVT.

Regarding this clone: The read comes to an end 3 residues before the CDR3 does, leaving the germline J gene to fill in the end. This chain links TRBV7-8 with TRBJ1-6, with a possible D match to TRBD1 (6 bases). This CDR3 is built from 15 residues. Trimming left V 6 bases short and J 7 bases short, with 16 bases between. The V gene's germline CDR1 is SGHVS and CDR2 FQNEAQ. CDR3 DNA (partial): TGTGCCAGCAGGAACACCCGACAGGCCAATTCACCC. Residues: CASRNTRQANSP. The full CDR3 is CASRNTRQANSPLHF.

A word on this clone: The read gets to within 3 residues of the CDR3 end, and the germline J gene fills in the rest. This chain links TRBV7-2 with TRBJ1-2; D might be TRBD1 (6 bases). The ends were cut back, 5 bases at V and 6 bases at J, with 19 bases in the middle. The CDR3 runs to 15 residues. Germline V lookup: CDR1 SGHTA, CDR2 FQGNSA. Incomplete CDR3 DNA: TGTGCCAGCAGCCCCCCCGGGGGGGGGCGGGATGGC. Encoded protein: CASSPPGGGRDG. The entire CDR3 reads CASSPPGGGRDGYTF.

With respect to this clone: The observed sequence ends 3 residues before the CDR3 terminus, with the missing tail filled in from the germline J gene. V usage is TRBV28 and J usage is TRBJ1-4, with D tentatively TRBD1 (6 bases). The CDR3 extends over 15 amino acids. The V gene lost 3 bases and the J gene lost 8 bases, with 16 bases spanning the gap. Germline V gene lookup returns CDR1 MDHEN and CDR2 SYDVKM. The CDR3 loop is CASSFLGGVKEKLFF. The part of the CDR3 DNA that was read is TGTGCCAGCAGTTTCCTAGGGGGGGTGAAAGAAAAA.

A word on this clone: The read comes to an end 3 residues before the CDR3 does, leaving the germline J gene to fill in the end. J is TRBJ2-7 and V is TRBV2; 11 positions match TRBD1. The CDR3 totals 17 residues. Germline lookup yields CDR1 SNHLY and CDR2 FYNNEI. The ends lost 1 base at V and 4 bases at J; junction bases unmatched: 9. The CDR3 bases that were read are TGTGCCAGCAGTGAAGAGGAGCGGGGACAGGGGGGATACGAG. Translated, it gives CASSEEERGQGGYE. The CDR3 in its entirety is CASSEEERGQGGYEQYF.

In regard to this clone: The read terminates 3 residues before the CDR3 end, so the remaining end is supplied by the germline J gene. Other DNA sequences in this sample translate to the same CDR3. The chain joins TRBV12-3 or TRBV12-4 to TRBJ2-7; a weak D match, TRBD1 (6 bases). The CDR3 runs 15 residues. V dropped 7 bases and J dropped 6 bases, with 22 bases sitting between them. The CDR3 bases that were read are TGTGCCAGCACTCCAGGTCCAGGGGTTTTCTCCGAG. Its translation: CASTPGPGVFSE. The whole CDR3 reads CASTPGPGVFSEQYF.

A word on this clone: With the read ending 3 residues before the CDR3 end, the germline J gene is used to fill in that end. V gene TRBV13 combines with J gene TRBJ2-2; D is undetermined. The CDR3 has 14 amino acids. V lost 0 bases to trimming and J lost 3 bases, with 5 bases between them. Germline V lookup: CDR1 PRHDT, CDR2 FYEKMQ (reference sequence). CDR3 sequence: CASSLGGYTGELFF. The DNA read from the CDR3 is TGTGCCAGCAGCTTAGGAGGGTACACCGGGGAG.

To note about this clone: The DNA ends 3 residues before the CDR3 does, and the rest of the CDR3 is filled in from the germline J gene. The genes are TRBV7-2 and TRBJ2-5; no reliable D call. V lost 4 bases, J lost 2 bases, and 14 bases lay in between. Germline V gene lookup returns CDR1 SGHTA and CDR2 FQGNSA. This CDR3 is 15 amino acids long. The sequenced CDR3 bases are TGTGCCAGCAGCTCCACAGTGATCCGACAAGAGACC. This translates into CASSSTVIRQET. The entire CDR3 protein reads CASSSTVIRQETQYF.

Comment on this clone: The read is 3 residues too short to cover the CDR3 end, so that end is filled in from the germline J gene. The chain employs TRBV19 and TRBJ2-5; 8 positions agree with TRBD1. V was clipped by 7 bases and J by 1 base; unmatched bases: 5. Germline lookup yields CDR1 LNHDA and CDR2 SQIVND (reference sequence). The CDR3 consists of 14 residues. CDR3 sequence reads: CASKTRGPQETQYF. The CDR3 bases that were read are TGTGCCAGTAAAACCAGGGGGCCCCAAGAGACC.

In the case of this clone: The CDR3 end falls 3 residues outside the read, so it is completed with the germline J gene. The chain carries TRBV20-1 and TRBJ2-4, with 7 bases fitting TRBD1. CDR1 is DFQATT and CDR2 is SNEGSKA in the germline V gene (reference sequence). There are 16 residues in the CDR3. The trim removed 4 bases at V and 5 bases at J, leaving 14 bases unmatched. CDR3 DNA (partial): TGCAGTGCTACTACAGCACAGGGGTCCTTGGAAAACATT. It specifies CSATTAQGSLENI. The entire CDR3 protein reads CSATTAQGSLENIQYF.

A remark on this clone: The CDR3 goes on 3 residues after the read ends, and that part is filled in from the germline J gene. This sequence joins TRBV13 and TRBJ1-1; 7 bases are shared with TRBD1. There are 14 residues in the CDR3. Looked up from germline, CDR1 is PRHDT and CDR2 is FYEKMQ (reference sequence). The trim removed 5 bases at V and 4 bases at J, leaving 7 bases unmatched. The CDR3 bases that were read are TGTGCCAGCAGCAACACAGGGGAGGGCACTGAA. Encoded protein: CASSNTGEGTE. The complete CDR3 reads CASSNTGEGTEAFF. Combining the CDR3 with reference TRBV13 and TRBJ1-1 gives the whole variable domain AAGVIQSPRHLIKEKRETATLKCYPIPRHDTVYWYQQGPGQDPQFLISFYEKMQSDKGSIPDRFSAQQFSDYHSELNMSSLELGDSALYFCASSNTGEGTEAFFGQGTRLTVV.

For this clone: The CDR3 end falls 3 residues outside the read, so it is completed with the germline J gene. The V and J genes are TRBV19 and TRBJ2-3; 7 bases map to TRBD2. The junction had 10 bases not matched to a gene; V was cut back by 5 bases and J by 8 bases. The CDR3 covers 14 residues. Germline assignment: CDR1 LNHDA and CDR2 SQIVND (reference sequence). The CDR3 sequence: CASSLGLRSGTQYF. The covered CDR3 bases are TGTGCCAGTAGTCTGGGACTACGTAGCGGTACG.